The entry below describes one T cell receptor beta chain. Its antigen is not identified. Sample treatment: oral pan-JAK inhibitor, 5-10 mg twice daily. V shed 0 bases and J shed 5 bases, with 22 bases lying between them. The CDR3 totals 18 residues. Germline V CDR1 and CDR2: GTSNPN, SVGIG (reference sequence). The source of the sample is a study of CD8+ T cells in alopecia areata. As for the study in general: Dosing with tofacitinib proceeded for 6 to 18 months, followed by 6 months off drug. Overall study results and limits: Tofacitinib significantly decreased scalp clonality and expanded CD8+ clones among top 100. It was observed that many expanded lesional clones persisted in scalp and blood during tofacitinib.

RNA was extracted and reverse transcribed into cDNA as the sequencing template. Profiled with immunoSEQ multiplex PCR; TCRdb holds only in-frame clones, not every one. In the table there are about 210,000 clones, roughly 40% of which are singletons. J is TRBJ1-4 and V is TRBV30; D ambiguous. The input for sequencing was CD4+ T cells sorted from blood, taken at approximately week 36, from a patient treated with tofacitinib. This TCR came from a human donor with alopecia areata. The CDR3 region has the DNA TGTGCCTGGAGTGTATATCGCGTCCTAAGGACGGAAAATGAAAAACTGTTTTTT. It specifies CAWSVYRVLRTENEKLFF.